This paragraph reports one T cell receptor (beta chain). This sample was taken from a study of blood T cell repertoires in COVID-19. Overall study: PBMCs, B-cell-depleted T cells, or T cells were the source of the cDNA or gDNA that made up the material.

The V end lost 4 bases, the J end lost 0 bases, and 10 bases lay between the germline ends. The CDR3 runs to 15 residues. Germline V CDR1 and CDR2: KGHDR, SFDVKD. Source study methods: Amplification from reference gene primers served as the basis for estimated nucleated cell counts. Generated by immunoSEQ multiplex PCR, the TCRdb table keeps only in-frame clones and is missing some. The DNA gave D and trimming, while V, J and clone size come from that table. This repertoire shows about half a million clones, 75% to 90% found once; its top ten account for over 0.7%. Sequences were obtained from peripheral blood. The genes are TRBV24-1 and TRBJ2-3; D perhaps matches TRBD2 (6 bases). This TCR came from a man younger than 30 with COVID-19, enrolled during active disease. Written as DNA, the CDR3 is TGTGCCACCAGTGACTCGGGGGAAAGCACAGATACGCAGTATTTT. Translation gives CATSDSGESTDTQYF.